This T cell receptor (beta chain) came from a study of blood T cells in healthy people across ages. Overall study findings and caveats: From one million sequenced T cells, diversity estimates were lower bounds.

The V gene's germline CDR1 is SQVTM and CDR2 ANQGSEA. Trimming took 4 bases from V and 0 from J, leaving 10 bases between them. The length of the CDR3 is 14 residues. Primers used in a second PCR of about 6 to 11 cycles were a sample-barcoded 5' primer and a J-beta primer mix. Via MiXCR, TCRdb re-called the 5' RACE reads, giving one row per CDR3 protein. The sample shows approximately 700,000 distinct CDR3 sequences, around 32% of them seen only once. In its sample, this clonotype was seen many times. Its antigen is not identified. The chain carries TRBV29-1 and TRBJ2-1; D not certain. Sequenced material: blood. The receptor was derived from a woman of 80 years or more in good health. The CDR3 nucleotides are TGCAGCGTTGTATCCCCCGCCTCCTACAATGAGCAGTTCTTC. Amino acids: CSVVSPASYNEQFF.